Listed below are T cell receptor beta chains from one sample, sequenced in a study of blood T cells in healthy people across ages. TCRdb itself ran the 5' RACE reads through MiXCR, one entry per CDR3 protein. The data hold fewer than 2,000,000 distinct CDR3 sequences, with 39% observed a single time. The sequenced sample was blood. These receptors all come from a human donor in good health. Both conserved end residues are part of each CDR3.

>TRBJ2-3|TRBV11-2
CASSLQLPPTDTQYF
>TRBJ2-1|TRBV7-3
CASSYSPPQGIYNEQFF
>TRBJ2-1|TRBV12-3/TRBV12-4
CASSLVAGGPNEQFF
>TRBJ1-1|TRBV7-2
CASSSFKGLAAFF
>TRBJ2-1|TRBV9
CASSAGGTGNEQFF
>TRBJ2-6|TRBV12-3/TRBV12-4
CASRPQGAGANVLTF
>TRBJ1-2|TRBV20-1
CSAAAGQYGYTF
>TRBJ2-3|TRBV13
CASSPSSAASTDTQYF
>TRBJ2-1|TRBV9
CASSVEGTGFIDEQFF
>TRBJ2-4|TRBV2
CASSEGQVKNIQYF
>TRBJ1-5|TRBV12-3/TRBV12-4
CASSLGRRRDSNQPQHF
>TRBJ1-5|TRBV6-6
CASSHPTGNNQPQHF
>TRBJ1-4|TRBV12-3/TRBV12-4
CASSSNNLGQWEKLFF
>TRBJ1-1|TRBV5-1
CASSLELGTEAFF
>TRBJ2-1|TRBV28
CASNPWGRRDEQFF
>TRBJ1-2|TRBV7-2
CASSFRGTFYGYTF
>TRBJ2-1|TRBV20-1
CSARFSGGTYNEQFF
>TRBJ2-7|TRBV20-1
CSAIPRDRYCEQYF
>TRBJ1-2|TRBV20-1
CSARDYRGSNYGYTF
>TRBJ2-1|TRBV4-1
CASSQGRIVPTQKQFF
>TRBJ1-5|TRBV28
CASSKLGTQPQHF
>TRBJ2-1|TRBV5-1
CASSDGLGNEQFF
>TRBJ1-5|TRBV20-1
CSARGHQGNQPQHF
>TRBJ2-3|TRBV3-1
CAWSTPLGQQYF
>TRBJ2-5|TRBV6-2/TRBV6-3
CASSYGRRGESGEQYF
>TRBJ2-3|TRBV7-2
CASKNGGSADTQYF
>TRBJ1-3|TRBV19
CASSGQAGNTIYF
>TRBJ2-4|TRBV5-1
CASSPRGSAKNIQYF
>TRBJ2-3|TRBV5-1
CASSALGQGGSDTQYF
>TRBJ2-5|TRBV20-1
CSARWDPNQETQYF
>TRBJ2-7|TRBV5-1
CASSLDRVRSYEQYF
>TRBJ2-5|TRBV5-6
CASSPGPRGETQYF
>TRBJ1-6|TRBV7-9
CASSTERAYNSPLHF
>TRBJ1-2|TRBV15
CATSRDPGQGWTNYGYTF
>TRBJ2-4|TRBV29-1
CSVSGGAREQYF
>TRBJ2-5|TRBV2
CASSGLSEETQYF
>TRBJ2-7|TRBV5-1
CASSLGGAAEQYF
>TRBJ2-1|TRBV24-1
CATSSYRANEQFF
>TRBJ2-1|TRBV7-9
CASGTEDNEQFF
>TRBJ1-2|TRBV11-3
CASSSLGEYSYGYTF
>TRBJ2-3|TRBV11-1
CASSGRDPSPTDTQYF
>TRBJ1-1|TRBV29-1
CSVEDLVKTEAFF